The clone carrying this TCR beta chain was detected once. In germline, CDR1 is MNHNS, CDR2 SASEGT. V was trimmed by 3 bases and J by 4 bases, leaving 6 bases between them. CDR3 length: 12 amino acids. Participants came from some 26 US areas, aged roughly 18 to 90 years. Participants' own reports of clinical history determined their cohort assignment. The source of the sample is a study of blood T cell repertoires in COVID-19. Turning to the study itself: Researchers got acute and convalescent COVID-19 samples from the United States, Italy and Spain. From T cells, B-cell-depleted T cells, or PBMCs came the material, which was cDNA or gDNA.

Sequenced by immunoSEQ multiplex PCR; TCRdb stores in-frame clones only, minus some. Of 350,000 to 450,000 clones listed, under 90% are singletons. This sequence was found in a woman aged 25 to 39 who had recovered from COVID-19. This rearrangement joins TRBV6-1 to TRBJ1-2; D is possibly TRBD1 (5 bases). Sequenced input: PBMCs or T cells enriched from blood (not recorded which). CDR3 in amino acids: CASSEDTYGYTF. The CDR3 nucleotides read TGTGCCAGCAGTGAGGACACCTATGGCTACACCTTC.